These T cell receptor beta chains were read from a single sample in a study of shared clonotypes between healthy human individuals. Measured with immunoSEQ multiplex PCR; TCRdb has only the in-frame clones, and not every one. The sample records approximately 2.5 million clones, over 85% being singletons. Sequencing used naive CD4+ T cells from PBMCs. The receptors derive from a man younger than 30 in good health. Some clones in this sample may be carry-over from other donors' samples. CDR3s include the opening cysteine and the closing phenylalanine or tryptophan. The D gene is left open where the match is weak. For some rows the clone size is stated as once, few or many, or as a class when expanded; others skip it.

D | size | J | V | CDR3 | DNA
- | - | TRBJ1-1 | TRBV5-5 | CASSLGERTEAFF | TGTGCCAGCAGCTTGGGGGAAAGAACTGAAGCTTTCTTT
TRBD1 | - | TRBJ1-6 | TRBV6-6 | CASSNRGLNGSPLHF | TGTGCCAGCAGTAACAGGGGCCTTAACGGGTCACCCCTCCACTTT
TRBD1 | - | TRBJ2-3 | TRBV18 | CASSPPGTGSTDTQYF | TGTGCCAGCTCACCCCCCGGGACAGGGTCAACAGATACGCAGTATTTT
- | - | TRBJ1-4 | TRBV7-2 | CASRRGSGNEKLFF | TGTGCCAGCCGTCGGGGGAGTGGCAATGAAAAACTGTTTTTT
- | - | TRBJ2-7 | TRBV28 | CASSFFRGGYEQYF | TGTGCCAGCAGTTTTTTCAGGGGGGGCTACGAGCAGTACTTC
- | few | TRBJ1-1 | TRBV14 | CASRLQENTEAFF | TGTGCCAGCAGATTACAGGAGAACACTGAAGCTTTCTTT
- | - | TRBJ2-3 | TRBV28 | CASSLPGSPKWRDTQYF | TGTGCCAGCAGTTTGCCCGGGTCCCCAAAATGGAGGGATACGCAGTATTTT
TRBD1 | - | TRBJ2-4 | TRBV14 | CASSKGDRAGKNIQYF | TGTGCCAGCAGCAAAGGGGACAGGGCGGGCAAAAACATTCAGTACTTC
- | - | TRBJ2-5 | TRBV27 | CASSRKGLPIQETQYF | TGTGCCAGCAGTAGAAAGGGACTCCCGATCCAAGAGACCCAGTACTTC
- | - | TRBJ2-1 | TRBV7-9 | CASSLVTEYNEQFF | TGTGCCAGCAGCTTAGTGACAGAGTACAATGAGCAGTTCTTC
TRBD1 | - | TRBJ1-1 | TRBV5-1 | CASSSLQGAGTEAFF | TGCGCCAGCAGCTCTCTACAGGGGGCAGGAACTGAAGCTTTCTTT
- | - | TRBJ2-1 | TRBV6-5 | CASSYRGVAHAEQFF | TGTGCCAGCAGTTACAGAGGCGTGGCTCATGCTGAGCAGTTCTTC
TRBD1 | - | TRBJ2-5 | TRBV2 | CASRTGQGVKTQYF | TGTGCCAGCCGAACGGGACAGGGCGTTAAGACCCAGTACTTC
- | - | TRBJ1-5 | TRBV27 | CASSADPRTVNQPQHF | TGTGCCAGCAGTGCGGACCCCCGAACGGTGAATCAGCCCCAGCATTTT
TRBD2 | - | TRBJ2-7 | TRBV28 | CASRTSGRDYEQYF | TGTGCCAGCAGAACTAGCGGGAGGGACTACGAGCAGTACTTC
- | - | TRBJ1-1 | TRBV19 | CATGYPEAFF | TGTGCCACCGGGTATCCTGAAGCTTTCTTT
- | - | TRBJ1-2 | TRBV6-5 | CASRDNGGYTF | TGTGCCAGCAGGGATAACGGTGGCTACACCTTC
- | - | TRBJ2-2 | TRBV2 | CASCRTAGGELFF | TGTGCCAGCTGCAGGACAGCGGGCGGGGAGCTGTTTTTT
- | - | TRBJ1-1 | TRBV29-1 | CSVEGEAGPPVVFF | TGCAGCGTTGAAGGGGAGGCGGGACCCCCTGTGGTTTTCTTT
- | - | TRBJ2-2 | TRBV11-2 | CASSPRSLAKGGELFF | TGTGCCAGCAGCCCAAGAAGCCTGGCCAAGGGCGGGGAGCTGTTTTTT
- | - | TRBJ2-3 | TRBV5-1 | CASSLGQFGTDTQYF | TGCGCCAGCAGCTTGGGACAGTTTGGCACAGATACGCAGTATTTT
- | - | TRBJ2-5 | TRBV5-5 | CASSLAPGPQETQYF | TGTGCCAGCAGCTTGGCCCCAGGTCCTCAAGAGACCCAGTACTTC
TRBD2 | - | TRBJ2-1 | TRBV5-6 | CASSLVASGRVEQFF | TGTGCCAGCAGCTTGGTGGCTAGCGGGAGGGTTGAGCAGTTCTTC
- | once | TRBJ2-3 | TRBV27 | CASSSRVVVADTQYF | TGTGCCAGCAGTTCCAGGGTCGTGGTGGCAGATACGCAGTATTTT
TRBD1 | - | TRBJ1-1 | TRBV28 | CASSLWTGSGNTEAFF | TGTGCCAGCAGTTTGTGGACAGGTTCGGGGAACACTGAAGCTTTCTTT
TRBD1 | - | TRBJ1-2 | TRBV28 | CASSRGQGDLGYTF | TGTGCCAGCAGTAGGGGTCAGGGGGATCTTGGCTACACCTTC
- | - | TRBJ2-5 | TRBV5-1 | CASSFGTGEETQYF | TGCGCCAGCAGCTTTGGGACGGGGGAAGAGACCCAGTACTTC
TRBD2 | - | TRBJ2-2 | TRBV7-9 | CASSLLSAGEAGELFF | TGTGCCAGCAGCTTGTTATCCGCGGGAGAGGCCGGGGAGCTGTTTTTT
- | - | TRBJ1-2 | TRBV7-8 | CASSLVDRPVDYGYTF | TGTGCCAGCAGCTTAGTCGACAGGCCGGTGGACTATGGCTACACCTTC